The T cell receptor (beta chain) under discussion was sequenced for a study of molecular identifiers for immune sequencing clone quantification. Study in general: Five portions were made in replicates from RNA of 20,000 or 100,000 naive CD8 cells, and four underwent sequencing.

This clonotype was seen repeatedly, ten times or more. Its antigen is undetermined. The CDR3 spans 20 residues. Germline CDR1 reads SGDLS; CDR2 reads YYNGEE. The junction had 16 bases not matched to a gene; V was cut back by 3 bases and J by 7 bases. TCRdb reprocessed the PCR reads with MiXCR, giving one entry per CDR3 protein. The table lists some 65,000 distinct CDR3 sequences, around 20% of them singletons. Study-wide results and caveats: In CMV-specific effectors, clones above 20 copies held over 98% of molecules; naive, under 1%.

Naive CD8 libraries were made from approximately 20,000 to 1,000,000 sorted cells, and they used 10%, 30% or 50% RNA. This TCR came from a human donor in good health. Some libraries in this study had Jurkat cell RNA spiked in. The sample was naive CD8+ T cells from blood, with Jurkat cell RNA spiked in. The subset denotes: FACS-sorted CD8+CD4-CCR7+CD45RA+ naive T cells. This chain joins TRBV9 and TRBJ2-1, with 16 positions matching TRBD2. The CDR3 here is CASSARYPGLAGGPGNEQFF. The DNA for the CDR3 is TGTGCCAGCAGCGCACGCTATCCGGGACTAGCGGGAGGGCCCGGGAATGAGCAGTTCTTC.